This is a list of T cell receptor beta chains from one sample in a study of blood T cell repertoires in COVID-19. Assay used: immunoSEQ multiplex PCR; TCRdb lists only in-frame clones, some missing. The table records about 49,000 clones, 65% to 90% of them present only once. Sequenced input: peripheral blood. The origin of the receptors is a woman in her sixties or seventies with acute or convalescent COVID-19. The CDR3 runs from the conserved cysteine through the conserved F or W. Fields, in order: clone size, D gene, J gene, V gene, CDR3 DNA, CDR3 protein. A D gene is named only where the DNA matches it firmly. Size is stated for part of the rows, as once, few or many counts, or as a class when the clone is expanded.

- | - | TRBJ1-1 | TRBV5-1 | TGCGCCAGCAGCAGGGGTGGCACTGAAGCTTTCTTT | CASSRGGTEAFF
- | TRBD2 | TRBJ2-1 | TRBV29-1 | TGCAGCGTCAACACCGGGACTAGGCCGTTCTTC | CSVNTGTRPFF
- | TRBD2 | TRBJ2-3 | TRBV5-1 | TGCGCCAGCAGCTTGGGTATAGCGGGTAGCACAGATACGCAGTATTTT | CASSLGIAGSTDTQYF
- | - | TRBJ2-1 | TRBV27 | TGTGCCAGCAGTTTACACCTGCTAGCCCTCTCCTACAATGAGCAGTTCTTC | CASSLHLLALSYNEQFF
- | - | TRBJ2-3 | TRBV6-1 | TGTGCCAGCAGTGAAGCTTGGCTAGCCAGGGGAGATACGCAGTATTTT | CASSEAWLARGDTQYF
few | TRBD1 | TRBJ1-1 | TRBV30 | TGTGCCTGGAGACCTAAAGGACAGGGGAACACTGAAGCTTTCTTT | CAWRPKGQGNTEAFF
- | - | TRBJ1-1 | TRBV6-5 | TGTGCCAGCAGTTACTCGGGCAGCTCCAACACTGAAGCTTTCTTT | CASSYSGSSNTEAFF
once | - | TRBJ1-1 | TRBV6-1 | TGTGCCAGCAGTGAGCCTCAGCGAGAAGCTTTCTTT | CASSEPQREAFF
- | - | TRBJ2-6 | TRBV6-2/TRBV6-3 | TGTGCCAGCAGTCCCCCCCACAGCTCTGGGGCCAACGTCCTGACTTTC | CASSPPHSSGANVLTF
- | TRBD1 | TRBJ2-7 | TRBV27 | TGTGCCAGCAGGTCACTTTATCGGGACAGGGAATCCTACGAGCAGTACTTC | CASRSLYRDRESYEQYF
- | - | TRBJ2-5 | TRBV7-2 | TGTGCCAGCGGCTACAGGGAAGAGACCCAGTACTTC | CASGYREETQYF
- | - | TRBJ2-7 | TRBV10-3 | TGTGCCATCAGTGAGCAAGAGGTCGGCTCCTACGAGCAGTACTTC | CAISEQEVGSYEQYF
- | - | TRBJ1-4 | TRBV7-2 | TGTGCCAGCAGCTTAGGCCAGGGAGGCGGTGAAAAACTGTTTTTT | CASSLGQGGGEKLFF
few | TRBD1 | TRBJ1-2 | TRBV10-3 | TGTGCCATCAGTGCACCGGACAGGGGGCCCAGTGGCTACACCTTC | CAISAPDRGPSGYTF
- | - | TRBJ2-7 | TRBV10-3 | TGTGCCATCAGTTTTGGCGGTTCCTATGAGCAGTACTTC | CAISFGGSYEQYF
once | TRBD2 | TRBJ2-7 | TRBV5-1 | TGCGCCAGCAGATCTAGCGGGGGGCCCTACGAGCAGTACTTC | CASRSSGGPYEQYF
- | TRBD2 | TRBJ2-3 | TRBV2 | TGTGCCGGATCATCTAGCGGGGTCAGCACAGATACGCAGTATTTT | CAGSSSGVSTDTQYF
- | TRBD2 | TRBJ2-7 | TRBV27 | TGTGCCAGCAGTTTAAGGGGGACTAGCAAGGACGAGCAGTACTTC | CASSLRGTSKDEQYF
- | TRBD1 | TRBJ1-2 | TRBV5-1 | TGCGCCAGCAGCTTGGCCAGGGGACAGGGCGCCTATGGCTACACCTTC | CASSLARGQGAYGYTF
few | TRBD2 | TRBJ2-3 | TRBV10-2 | TGCGCCAGCAAAACCGGGACTAGCGGTGGTATGACGGCAGATACGCAGTATTTT | CASKTGTSGGMTADTQYF
- | TRBD1 | TRBJ2-3 | TRBV4-1 | TGCGCCAGCAGTCCCGGACAGGAGGACGGGGATACGCAGTATTTT | CASSPGQEDGDTQYF
once | TRBD2 | TRBJ2-1 | TRBV3-1/TRBV3-2 | TGTGCCAGCAGCCAGATGGGCGGGAGGGCCCATGAGCAGTTCTTC | CASSQMGGRAHEQFF
- | - | TRBJ1-1 | TRBV6-5 | TGTGCCAGCAGTTCCGGAGGGGTGTGGAGCACTGAAGCTTTCTTT | CASSSGGVWSTEAFF